The T cell receptor beta chain described here comes from a study of T cells after yellow fever vaccination. The CDR3 loop spans 15 amino acids. The germline V gene encodes CDR1 DFQATT and CDR2 SNEGSKA (reference sequence). J gave up 0 bases and V 6 bases, and 4 bases lay outside the gene matches. TCRdb ran MiXCR on the 5' RACE reads and lists one entry per CDR3 protein. This sample carries 400,000 to 650,000 distinct CDR3 sequences, 20% to 25% of them seen once, and the ten largest clones take approximately 16%. V and J are TRBV20-1 and TRBJ2-3; 12 bases fit TRBD2. The sequence was obtained from a man aged 18 to 29 who received the YFV17D yellow fever vaccine. Material: PBMCs, obtained 21 days after the first yellow fever vaccination. The CDR3 DNA reads as TGCAGTGCAAAACTAGCGGGGGGAAGCACAGATACGCAGTATTTT. It translates to CSAKLAGGSTDTQYF.